These 25 T cell receptor beta chains were all obtained from the same sample, sequenced in a study of cytomegalovirus exposure and HLA in healthy donors. The PCR contained 60 Vbeta and 13 Jbeta primers. The repertoire was sequenced with immunoSEQ multiplex PCR; TCRdb's copy has only in-frame clones and lacks some. This sample carries 100,000 or so clones, about 80% of them seen once, and the ten largest clones take roughly 2.6%. Sequencing input: PBMCs. Every receptor here comes from a man in his fifties or sixties in good health and CMV-seropositive.

The J gene is TRBJ2-3, the V gene TRBV5-4; tentative D call: TRBD2 (5 bases). Germline V gene sequence: CDR1 SGHNT, CDR2 YYREEE (reference sequence). Trimming cost V 7 bases and J 4 bases, with 10 bases left between them. CDR3 length: 12 amino acids. CDR3 protein: CASASGSDTQYF. CDR3 DNA sequence: TGTGCCAGCGCATCGGGGTCAGATACGCAGTATTTT.

The chain uses TRBV2 and TRBJ1-5; no firm D call. V was pared by 5 bases and J by 0 bases, with 17 bases between. The CDR3 totals 17 residues. The V gene's germline CDR1 is SNHLY and CDR2 FYNNEI. DNA of the CDR3: TGTGCCAGCAGTCCCGGGGTCGGGCAACATAGCAATCAGCCCCAGCATTTT. It codes for CASSPGVGQHSNQPQHF.

This clone is a singleton in its sample. The rearrangement links TRBV5-5 to TRBJ2-5; D remains unclear. Trimming took 0 bases from V and 5 from J, leaving 11 bases between them. The germline CDR1 and CDR2 sequences are SGHKS and YYEKEE (reference sequence). The CDR3 loop spans 14 amino acids. The CDR3 is CASSLGAGTETQYF. CDR3 DNA: TGTGCCAGCAGCTTGGGGGCAGGTACGGAGACCCAGTACTTC.

The DNA of the CDR3 is TGTGCCAGTAGTATGGGACAGGGAGTGGTAGGCGGGGAGCTGTTTTTT. This gives the protein CASSMGQGVVGGELFF. The J gene is TRBJ2-2, the V gene TRBV19; 9 nucleotides align to TRBD1. Per germline, CDR1 LNHDA and CDR2 SQIVND (reference sequence). V shed 3 bases, J shed 7 bases, and the junction held 9 bases outside the gene matches. The CDR3 loop spans 16 amino acids.

This chain joins TRBV7-9 and TRBJ1-1; TRBD1 is a possible D gene (6 bases). The CDR3 is 15 amino acids. The germline gives CDR1 SEHNR, CDR2 FQNEAQ (reference sequence). Trimming stripped 3 bases from V and 3 bases from J, with 14 bases between. CDR3 in DNA: TGTGCCAGCAGCTTCCGGACAGCAGGGGACACTGAAGCTTTCTTT. Translated: CASSFRTAGDTEAFF.

The V and J genes are TRBV6-5 and TRBJ1-4, with TRBD1 matching 10 bases. Germline trimming cut 6 bases from V and 7 bases from J; bases unmatched to any gene: 8. Germline CDR1 MNHEY, CDR2 SVGAGI. The CDR3 has 15 residues. The CDR3 nucleotides read TGTGCCAGCAGAGCCGGGACAGGGGAGGGTGAAAAACTGTTTTTT. As protein: CASRAGTGEGEKLFF.

This chain's CDR3 is CASSLGQYLETQYF. In nucleotides, the CDR3 is TGTGCCAGCAGCTTAGGACAGTATTTAGAGACCCAGTACTTC. The genes are TRBV9 and TRBJ2-5; weak D call: TRBD1 (6 bases). V was pared by 4 bases and J by 4 bases, with 14 bases between. Germline values: CDR1 SGDLS, CDR2 YYNGEE. This CDR3 region has 14 residues. Full variable domain (rest looked up from reference TRBV9 and TRBJ2-5): DSGVTQTPKHLITATGQRVTLRCSPRSGDLSVYWYQQSLDQGLQFLIQYYNGEERAKGNILERFSAQQFPDLHSELNLSSLELGDSALYFCASSLGQYLETQYFGPGTRLLVL.

The chain couples TRBV7-2 to TRBJ1-2; weak D call: TRBD1 (6 bases). V was clipped by 5 bases and J by 3 bases, with 13 bases between them. CDR1 SGHTA and CDR2 FQGNSA come from the germline V gene. The CDR3 contains 14 residues. DNA of the CDR3: TGTGCCAGCAGCGGGCGACAGGCGGACTATGGCTACACCTTC. Its protein product is CASSGRQADYGYTF.

This clone was detected only a few times. The J gene is TRBJ2-7, the V gene TRBV29-1, with D perhaps TRBD2 (5 bases). Germline CDR1 SQVTM, CDR2 ANQGSEA. Deletions cut 6 bases from V and 2 bases from J, with 17 bases between. This CDR3 is built from 14 residues. The CDR3 coding sequence is TGCAGCGTCCAGACGGCGGGCCGTACCTACGAGCAGTACTTC. Its translation: CSVQTAGRTYEQYF.

V usage is TRBV5-1 and J usage is TRBJ2-3, with 8 bases that match TRBD1. V gave up 3 bases and J gave up 5 bases; unmatched junction bases: 11. The CDR3 extends over 16 amino acids. Looked up from germline, CDR1 is SGHRS and CDR2 is YFSETQ. For the CDR3, the DNA is TGCGCCAGCAGCTCCCCCGTCATCAGGGGGCGAGATACGCAGTATTTT. This translates into CASSSPVIRGRDTQYF.

This clone appeared once. V usage is TRBV12-5 and J usage is TRBJ2-5; maybe TRBD2 (6 bases). Judging by the DNA end, TRBJ2-7 fits better; the J call may be wrong. The CDR3 is 14 residues long. From germline, CDR1 is LGHNT and CDR2 FRNRAP. In DNA form, the CDR3 reads TGTGCTAGTGGTGCCGGAACGGGGGTACACGAGCAGTACTTC. It specifies CASGAGTGVHEQYF.

The V and J genes are TRBV19 and TRBJ2-7, with a possible D match to TRBD1 (6 bases). V lost 5 bases and J 6 bases, leaving 11 bases between the germline ends. Germline CDR1 reads LNHDA; CDR2 reads SQIVND (reference sequence). This CDR3 region has 12 residues. The DNA of the CDR3 is TGTGCCAGTAGTTACAGGGAAGGCGAGCAGTACTTC. Translating it yields CASSYREGEQYF.

In this sample, this clone turned up a few times. The gene calls are TRBV10-3 and TRBJ2-1, with D tentatively TRBD2 (6 bases). The V gene's germline CDR1 is ENHRY and CDR2 SYGVKD. V was cut by 3 bases and J by 4 bases, with 16 bases left in between. The CDR3 has 16 amino acids. CDR3 sequence: CAISEGGGGIYNEQFF. CDR3 DNA sequence: TGTGCCATCAGTGAAGGTGGAGGAGGGATTTACAATGAGCAGTTCTTC.

CDR3 loop: CASSDRQRETQYF. CDR3 nucleotides: TGTGCCAGCAGTGATCGCCAGCGGGAGACCCAGTACTTC. This chain joins TRBV2 and TRBJ2-5, with D perhaps matching TRBD2 (5 bases). Germline-derived CDR1 and CDR2 are SNHLY and FYNNEI. V lost 3 bases, J lost 5 bases, and 10 bases lay in between. The CDR3 is 13 residues long.

V usage is TRBV5-1 and J usage is TRBJ2-7; no firm D call. V was clipped by 0 bases and J by 7 bases, with 14 bases between them. The CDR3 extends over 14 amino acids. Germline CDR1 reads SGHRS; CDR2 reads YFSETQ. CDR3 region: CASSLAPTYEEQYF. CDR3 bases: TGCGCCAGCAGCTTGGCTCCAACCTACGAGGAGCAGTACTTC. Using reference TRBV5-1 and TRBJ2-7 for the parts outside the CDR3, the full variable domain is KAGVTQTPRYLIKTRGQQVTLSCSPISGHRSVSWYQQTPGQGLQFLFEYFSETQRNKGNFPGRFSGRQFSNSRSEMNVSTLELGDSALYLCASSLAPTYEEQYFGPGTRLTVT.

The chain carries TRBV12-5 and TRBJ1-5; D remains unclear. Germline V lookup: CDR1 LGHNT, CDR2 FRNRAP. The CDR3 has 12 amino acids. V shed 4 bases and J shed 9 bases, with 10 bases lying between them. The CDR3 coding sequence is TGTGCTAGTGGTTCACCCCCGGGGCCCCAGCATTTT. This translates into CASGSPPGPQHF.

V usage is TRBV19 and J usage is TRBJ2-5; a weak D match, TRBD2 (6 bases). The CDR3 contains 14 residues. CDR1 and CDR2 (germline): LNHDA, SQIVND (reference sequence). The germline V and J ends were trimmed by 3 bases and 2 bases, with 10 bases remaining between them. In nucleotides, the CDR3 is TGTGCCAGTAGTATGAGGACTATACAAGAGACCCAGTACTTC. This sequence encodes CASSMRTIQETQYF.

A few counts support this clone. The genes are TRBV7-8 and TRBJ2-1; D is unclear. V was cut by 4 bases and J by 7 bases, with 14 bases left in between. The CDR3 is made up of 14 amino acids. Germline CDR1 SGHVS, CDR2 FQNEAQ. This CDR3 reads CASSSPGWRNEQFF. CDR3 in DNA: TGTGCCAGCAGCTCCCCTGGGTGGAGAAATGAGCAGTTCTTC.

This chain connects TRBV7-2 to TRBJ2-5, with a tentative D call TRBD2 (7 bases). This CDR3 spans 13 amino acids. V gave up 4 bases and J gave up 5 bases, with 11 bases separating them. CDR1 and CDR2 from the germline V gene are SGHTA and FQGNSA. The CDR3: CASSSQGGETQYF. CDR3 bases: TGTGCCAGCAGCTCACAGGGAGGGGAGACCCAGTACTTC.

The chain joins TRBV9 to TRBJ2-2; weak D call: TRBD2 (6 bases). Germline V gene data show CDR1 as SGDLS and CDR2 as YYNGEE. V lost 6 bases, J lost 6 bases, and 15 bases lay in between. CDR3 length: 14 amino acids. CDR3 region: CASTLLAYPGELFF. CDR3 in DNA: TGTGCCAGCACCTTACTAGCATACCCCGGGGAGCTGTTTTTT.

This clone was detected a few times. The gene calls are TRBV4-1 and TRBJ2-1, with D perhaps matching TRBD1 (5 bases). V lost 1 base to trimming and J lost 11 bases, with 9 bases between them. Germline CDR1 reads MGHRA; CDR2 reads YSYEKL. The CDR3 covers 12 residues. CDR3 residues: CASSQGGNQQFF. The CDR3 nucleotides are TGCGCCAGCAGCCAAGGGGGCAACCAGCAGTTCTTC.

V and J are TRBV19 and TRBJ2-7, with TRBD1 matching over 8 bases. J lost 2 bases, V lost 3 bases, and 6 bases had no gene match. The germline CDR1 and CDR2 sequences are LNHDA and SQIVND (reference sequence). The length of the CDR3 is 15 residues. This CDR3 reads CASSMGTGLTYEQYF. CDR3 DNA sequence: TGTGCCAGTAGTATGGGGACAGGCCTTACCTACGAGCAGTACTTC.

V and J are TRBV4-1 and TRBJ2-1; 7 positions match TRBD2. Germline V CDR1 and CDR2: MGHRA, YSYEKL. V dropped 1 base and J dropped 6; count of bases not matched to a gene: 9. The CDR3 spans 16 residues. The CDR3 here is CASSQGWASGRNEQFF. The CDR3 coding sequence is TGCGCCAGCAGCCAAGGGTGGGCTAGCGGACGCAATGAGCAGTTCTTC.

The chain is built from TRBV7-2 and TRBJ2-2; no definite D call. Germline lookup yields CDR1 SGHTA and CDR2 FQGNSA. The CDR3 extends over 15 amino acids. V lost 4 bases, J lost 5 bases, and 14 bases lay in between. CDR3 sequence: CASSSYSPRTGELFF. For the CDR3, the DNA is TGTGCCAGCAGCTCATATAGCCCGAGAACCGGGGAGCTGTTTTTT.

The V call is TRBV28, the J call TRBJ2-1; 9 bases match TRBD1. Germline values: CDR1 MDHEN, CDR2 SYDVKM. This CDR3 is built from 15 residues. The junction had 8 bases not matched to a gene; V was cut back by 6 bases and J by 5 bases. This chain's CDR3 is CASRYRDRANNEQFF. The CDR3 region has the DNA TGTGCCAGCAGATACCGGGACAGGGCGAACAATGAGCAGTTCTTC.